The present T cell receptor beta chain was sequenced within a study of blood T cell repertoires in COVID-19. Study-wide background: The United States, Italy and Spain were the sources of the acute and convalescent COVID-19 samples. Sources were T cells, B-cell-depleted T cells, or PBMCs; the material itself was cDNA or gDNA.

The germline V gene has CDR1 MNHEY and CDR2 SMNVEV (reference sequence). Trimming removed 6 bases from V and 1 base from J; junction bases left unmatched: 12. The CDR3 is 17 amino acids. The table came from immunoSEQ multiplex PCR; TCRdb's copy has only in-frame clones and leaves some out. The sample consists of around 58,000 clones, around 90% of them appearing once. Specimen: peripheral blood. This receptor was identified in a woman aged 60-75 years with COVID-19, enrolled during active disease. The gene calls are TRBV27 and TRBJ2-7; 10 bases are a match to TRBD2. CDR3 amino acids: CASSPSGRAALSYEQYF. Written as DNA, the CDR3 is TGTGCCAGCAGCCCCAGCGGGAGGGCCGCCTTATCCTACGAGCAGTACTTC.